This T cell receptor beta chain came from a study of shared clonotypes between healthy human individuals. Study findings and constraints: Across a handful of donors, naive CD4 shared around 5.4%, naive CD8 more than 3%, memory CD4 roughly 2.4%, memory CD8 0.35% to 0.5%. Sampling used blood alone; tissue repertoires probably differ.

V lost 0 bases, J lost 4 bases, and 3 bases lay in between. The CDR3 consists of 12 residues. Germline values: CDR1 LNHNV, CDR2 YYDKDF (reference sequence). About this clone itself: Its antigen is not identified. The sample holds other DNA sequences that translate to the same CDR3.

Data came from immunoSEQ multiplex PCR; TCRdb stores just in-frame clones and leaves some out. The table lists over a million clones, around 98% of them singletons. Sequencing used naive CD4+ T cells sorted from blood. Subset noted: CD45RA+ positively selected. This sequence was found in a man aged 25-40 years in good health. V and J are TRBV15 and TRBJ2-5; no clear D. In DNA form, the CDR3 reads TGTGCCACCAGCAGAGAGGGAGAGACCCAGTACTTC. Translation: CATSREGETQYF.